This T cell receptor beta chain derives from a study of CD8+CD57+ T cells in acquired aplastic anemia. The CDR3 covers 13 residues. Trimming stripped 2 bases from V and 6 bases from J, with 11 bases between. Germline V gene sequence: CDR1 SGHTA, CDR2 FQGNSA. Genomic DNA was employed as the template in profiling TCR beta VDJ and CDR3. Each CDR3 protein is one row after TCRdb ran MiXCR on the reads. The sample contains 250,000 to 300,000 distinct CDR3 sequences, around 60% of which appear only once. This clonotype was detected many times. The V call is TRBV7-2, the J call TRBJ2-7, with D perhaps TRBD1 (6 bases). Sequencing was done on a sample of sorted CD4+, CD8+, or CD8+CD57+ T cells (not recorded which) from PBMCs. This TCR derives from a human donor with severe aplastic anemia or a healthy control (not recorded which). The CDR3 region is CASSLNREREQYF. The CDR3 DNA is TGTGCCAGCAGCTTAAACAGGGAGCGCGAGCAGTACTTC.